This T cell receptor beta chain is drawn from a study of pediatric ulcerative colitis. General observations from the study: In rectum, acute severe colitis had expanded clones and less diversity. Blood-rectal clonal overlap within each person was significantly higher in ulcerative colitis patients than controls. Blood-derived T cells may be present in rectal pinch biopsies.

During colonoscopy, one to two rectal pinch biopsies were collected. Trimming left V 7 bases short and J 9 bases short, with 16 bases between. CDR1 and CDR2 from the germline V gene are SGHAT and FQDESV (reference sequence). The CDR3 spans 13 residues. Sequencing was performed with immunoSEQ multiplex PCR; in TCRdb, only in-frame clones are kept and a portion is missing. This sample carries over 15,000 clones, roughly 74% of them seen once, and the ten largest clones take 6.6%. Worth noting for this clone: Its antigen is unidentified.

This chain connects TRBV11-1 to TRBJ2-1; no firm D call. The sequencing sample was made of gut tissue. This TCR derives from a boy aged 5-17 years with moderate ulcerative colitis. CDR3: CASIEQSIGEQFF. CDR3 nucleotides: TGTGCCAGCATCGAGCAGAGTATCGGTGAGCAGTTCTTC.